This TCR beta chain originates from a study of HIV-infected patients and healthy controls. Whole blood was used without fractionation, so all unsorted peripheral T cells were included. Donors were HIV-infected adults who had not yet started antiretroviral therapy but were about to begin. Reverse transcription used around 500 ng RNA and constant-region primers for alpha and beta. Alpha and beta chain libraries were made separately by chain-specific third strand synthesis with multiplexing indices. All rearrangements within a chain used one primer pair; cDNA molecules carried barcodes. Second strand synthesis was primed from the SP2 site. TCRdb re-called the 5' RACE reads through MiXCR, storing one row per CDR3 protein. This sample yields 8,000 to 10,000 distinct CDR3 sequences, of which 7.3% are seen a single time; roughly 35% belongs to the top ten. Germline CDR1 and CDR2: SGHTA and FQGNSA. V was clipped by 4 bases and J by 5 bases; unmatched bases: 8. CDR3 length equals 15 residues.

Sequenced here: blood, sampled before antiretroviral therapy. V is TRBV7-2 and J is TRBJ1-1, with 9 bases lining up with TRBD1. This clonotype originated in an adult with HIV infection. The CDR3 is CASSSGDRVRTEAFF. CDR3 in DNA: TGTGCCAGCAGCTCGGGGGACAGGGTAAGGACTGAAGCTTTCTTT.